This T cell receptor (beta chain) was obtained from a study of T cells in tumors after PD-1 blockade. Study-level background: Treatment was either pembrolizumab 200 mg every 3 weeks or cemiplimab 350 mg every 2 weeks. Blood samples averaged around 120,000 templates (range roughly 24,000-280,000) and approximately 37,000 unique clonotypes.

Genomic DNA template from tumor biopsies or peripheral blood, about 600 ng to 6,500 ng input. Assay: immunoSEQ multiplex PCR; the TCRdb copy retains only in-frame clones and omits some. The sample yields tens of thousands of clones, about three quarters seen once. Comments on this clone: No antigen is known for it.

General observations from the study: Some novel exhausted tumor clones appeared in pre-treatment blood, suggesting peripheral recruitment.

The sequencing used PBMCs, collected before anti-PD-1 treatment. This clonotype was obtained from a human donor with basal cell carcinoma.

This CDR3 reads CATCDGGGRVGSSYNEQFF. The CDR3 nucleotides are TGTGCCACCTGTGACGGGGGGGGGCGGGTGGGGAGCTCCTACAATGAGCAGTTCTTC. V is TRBV2 and J is TRBJ2-1; 8 bases are a match to TRBD2. Germline lookup yields CDR1 SNHLY and CDR2 FYNNEI. V was pared by 10 bases and J by 0 bases, with 20 bases of the junction left unmatched. The CDR3 covers 19 residues. The whole variable domain, filled in from reference TRBV2 and TRBJ2-1, reads EPEVTQTPSHQVTQMGQEVILRCVPISNHLYFYWYRQILGQKVEFLVSFYNNEISEKSEIFDDQFSVERPDGSNFTLKIRSTKLEDSAMYFCATCDGGGRVGSSYNEQFFGPGTRLTVL.